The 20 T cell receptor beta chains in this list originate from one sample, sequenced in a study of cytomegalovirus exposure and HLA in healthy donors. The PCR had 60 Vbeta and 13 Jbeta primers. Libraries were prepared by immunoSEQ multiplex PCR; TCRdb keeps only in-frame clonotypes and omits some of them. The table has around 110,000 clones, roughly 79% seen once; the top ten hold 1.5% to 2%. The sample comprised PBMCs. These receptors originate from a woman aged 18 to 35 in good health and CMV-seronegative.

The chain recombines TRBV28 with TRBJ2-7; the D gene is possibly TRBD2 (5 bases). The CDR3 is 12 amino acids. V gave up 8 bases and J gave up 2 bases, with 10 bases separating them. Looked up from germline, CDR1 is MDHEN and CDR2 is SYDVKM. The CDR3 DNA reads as TGTGCCAGCTCAAGCGGCCCCTACGAGCAGTACTTC. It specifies CASSSGPYEQYF. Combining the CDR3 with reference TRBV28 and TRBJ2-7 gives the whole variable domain DVKVTQSSRYLVKRTGEKVFLECVQDMDHENMFWYRQDPGLGLRLIYFSYDVKMKEKGDIPEGYSVSREKKERFSLILESASTNQTSMYLCASSSGPYEQYFGPGTRLTVT.

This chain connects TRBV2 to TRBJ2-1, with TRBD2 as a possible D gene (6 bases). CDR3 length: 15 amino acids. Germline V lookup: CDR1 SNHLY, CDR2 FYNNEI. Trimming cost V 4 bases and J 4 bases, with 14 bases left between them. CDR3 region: CASSAPPREYNEQFF. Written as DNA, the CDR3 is TGTGCCAGCAGTGCCCCGCCCCGGGAGTACAATGAGCAGTTCTTC. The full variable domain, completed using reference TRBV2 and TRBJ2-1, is EPEVTQTPSHQVTQMGQEVILRCVPISNHLYFYWYRQILGQKVEFLVSFYNNEISEKSEIFDDQFSVERPDGSNFTLKIRSTKLEDSAMYFCASSAPPREYNEQFFGPGTRLTVL.

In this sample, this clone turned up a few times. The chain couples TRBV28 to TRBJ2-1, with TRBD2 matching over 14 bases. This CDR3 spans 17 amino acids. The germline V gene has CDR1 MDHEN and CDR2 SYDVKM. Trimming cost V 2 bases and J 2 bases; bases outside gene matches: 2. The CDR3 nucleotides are TGTGCCAGCAGTTTAGGACTAGCGGGGGGAACCTACAATGAGCAGTTCTTC. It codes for CASSLGLAGGTYNEQFF.

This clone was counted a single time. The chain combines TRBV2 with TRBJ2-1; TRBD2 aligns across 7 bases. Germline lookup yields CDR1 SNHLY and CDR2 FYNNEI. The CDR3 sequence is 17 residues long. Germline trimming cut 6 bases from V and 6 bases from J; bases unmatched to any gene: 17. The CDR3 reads CASRALFERGFGNEQFF. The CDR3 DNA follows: TGTGCCAGCAGGGCCCTGTTCGAGCGGGGTTTCGGCAATGAGCAGTTCTTC.

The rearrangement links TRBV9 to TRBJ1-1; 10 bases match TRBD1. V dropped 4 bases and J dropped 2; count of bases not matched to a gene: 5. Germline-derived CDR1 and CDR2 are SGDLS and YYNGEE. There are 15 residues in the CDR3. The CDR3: CASSRRTGGNTEAFF. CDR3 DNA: TGTGCCAGCAGCAGGAGGACAGGGGGTAACACTGAAGCTTTCTTT.

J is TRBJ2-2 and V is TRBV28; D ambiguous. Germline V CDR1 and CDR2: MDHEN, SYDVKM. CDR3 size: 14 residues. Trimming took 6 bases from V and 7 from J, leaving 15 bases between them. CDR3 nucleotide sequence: TGTGCCAGCAGACGACTGGGTCCTGGCGGGGAGCTGTTTTTT. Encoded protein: CASRRLGPGGELFF.

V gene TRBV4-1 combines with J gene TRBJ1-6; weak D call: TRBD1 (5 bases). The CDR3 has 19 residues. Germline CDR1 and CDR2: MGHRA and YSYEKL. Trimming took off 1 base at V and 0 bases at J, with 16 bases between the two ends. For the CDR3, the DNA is TGCGCCAGCAGCCAAGTTGGATGGGGGGAGAGCTCCTATAATTCACCCCTCCACTTT. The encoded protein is CASSQVGWGESSYNSPLHF.

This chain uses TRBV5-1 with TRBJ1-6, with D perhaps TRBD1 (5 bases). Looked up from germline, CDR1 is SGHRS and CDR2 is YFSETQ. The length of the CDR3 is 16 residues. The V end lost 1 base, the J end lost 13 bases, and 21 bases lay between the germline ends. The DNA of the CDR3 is TGCGCCAGCAGCTTGTTCCGCGGGACGGGCGACAGTCCCCTCCACTTT. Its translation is CASSLFRGTGDSPLHF.

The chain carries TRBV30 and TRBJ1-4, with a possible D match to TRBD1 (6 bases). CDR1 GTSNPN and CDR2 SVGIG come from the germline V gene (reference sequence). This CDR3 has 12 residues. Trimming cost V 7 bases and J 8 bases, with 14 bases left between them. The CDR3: CASNRVGEKLFF. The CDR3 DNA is TGTGCCTCAAACAGGGTTGGAGAAAAACTGTTTTTT.

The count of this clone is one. Here the CDR3 reads CSVRTGTEGGYTF. The CDR3 DNA reads as TGCAGCGTGAGGACAGGGACGGAGGGAGGCTACACCTTC. The chain joins TRBV29-1 to TRBJ1-2; 8 bases agree with TRBD1. The ends lost 6 bases at V and 8 bases at J; junction bases unmatched: 11. The germline CDR1 and CDR2 sequences are SQVTM and ANQGSEA. The CDR3 is made up of 13 amino acids. Full variable domain (outside the CDR3, taken from reference TRBV29-1 and TRBJ1-2): SAVISQKPSRDICQRGTSLTIQCQVDSQVTMMFWYRQQPGQSLTLIATANQGSEATYESGFVIDKFPISRPNLTFSTLTVSNMSPEDSSIYLCSVRTGTEGGYTFGSGTRLTVV.

The CDR3 bases are TGTGCCAGCAGCTTGTCGGGCGGGGCGGCAGATACGCAGTATTTT. Amino acid sequence: CASSLSGGAADTQYF. The chain is built from TRBV5-4 and TRBJ2-3, with TRBD2 as a possible D gene (6 bases). The CDR3 extends over 15 amino acids. V was pared by 1 base and J by 4 bases, with 13 bases between. The germline CDR1 and CDR2 sequences are SGHNT and YYREEE (reference sequence).

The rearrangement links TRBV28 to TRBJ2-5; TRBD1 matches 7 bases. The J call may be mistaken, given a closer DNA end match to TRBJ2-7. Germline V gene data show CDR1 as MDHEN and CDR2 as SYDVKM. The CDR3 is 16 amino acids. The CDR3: CASSLARGIPSYEQYF. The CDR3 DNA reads TGTGCCAGCAGTTTGGCCAGGGGGATCCCTTCCTACGAGCAGTACTTC.

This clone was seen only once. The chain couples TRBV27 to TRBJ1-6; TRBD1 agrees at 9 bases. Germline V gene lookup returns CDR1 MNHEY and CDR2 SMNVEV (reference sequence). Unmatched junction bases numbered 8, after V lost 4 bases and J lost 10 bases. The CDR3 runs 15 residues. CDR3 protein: CASSSQGQGKSPLHF. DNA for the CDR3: TGTGCCAGCAGTTCTCAGGGACAGGGAAAATCACCCCTCCACTTT.

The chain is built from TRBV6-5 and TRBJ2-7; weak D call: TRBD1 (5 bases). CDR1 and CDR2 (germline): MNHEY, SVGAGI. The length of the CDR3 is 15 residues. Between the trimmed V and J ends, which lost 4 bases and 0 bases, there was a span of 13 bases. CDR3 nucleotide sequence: TGTGCCAGCAGTTCCCCTTCAGGGAACTCCTACGAGCAGTACTTC. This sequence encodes CASSSPSGNSYEQYF.

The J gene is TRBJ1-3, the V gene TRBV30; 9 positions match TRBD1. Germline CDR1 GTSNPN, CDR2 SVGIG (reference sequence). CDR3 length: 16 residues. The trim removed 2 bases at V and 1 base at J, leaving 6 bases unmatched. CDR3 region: CAWSSGGTGSGNTIYF. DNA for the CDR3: TGTGCCTGGAGTTCGGGAGGGACAGGGTCTGGAAACACCATATATTTT.

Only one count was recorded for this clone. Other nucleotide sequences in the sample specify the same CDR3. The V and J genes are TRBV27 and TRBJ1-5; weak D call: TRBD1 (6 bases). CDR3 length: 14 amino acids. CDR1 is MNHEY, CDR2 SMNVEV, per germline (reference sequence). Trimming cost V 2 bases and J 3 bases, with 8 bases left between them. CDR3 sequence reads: CASSLQGFNQPQHF. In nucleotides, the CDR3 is TGTGCCAGCAGTTTACAGGGGTTCAATCAGCCCCAGCATTTT.

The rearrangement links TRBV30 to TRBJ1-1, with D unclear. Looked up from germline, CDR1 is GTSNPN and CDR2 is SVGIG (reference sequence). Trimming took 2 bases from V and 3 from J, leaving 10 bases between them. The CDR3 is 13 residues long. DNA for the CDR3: TGTGCCTGGAGTCCCCCTCCGGACACTGAAGCTTTCTTT. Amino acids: CAWSPPPDTEAFF.

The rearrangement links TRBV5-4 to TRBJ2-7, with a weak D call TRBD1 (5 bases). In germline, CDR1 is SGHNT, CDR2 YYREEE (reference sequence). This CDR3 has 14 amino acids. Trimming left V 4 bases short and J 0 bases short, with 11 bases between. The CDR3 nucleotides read TGTGCCAGCAGCCGTGACAGTTACTCCTACGAGCAGTACTTC. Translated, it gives CASSRDSYSYEQYF. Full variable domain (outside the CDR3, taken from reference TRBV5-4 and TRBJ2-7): ETGVTQSPTHLIKTRGQQVTLRCSSQSGHNTVSWYQQALGQGPQFIFQYYREEENGRGNFPPRFSGLQFPNYSSELNVNALELDDSALYLCASSRDSYSYEQYFGPGTRLTVT.

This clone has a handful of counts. CDR3 sequence reads: CASSDRDRGAGELFF. CDR3 nucleotides: TGTGCCAGCAGCGACCGGGACAGGGGTGCCGGGGAGCTGTTTTTT. The rearrangement joins TRBV11-2 to TRBJ2-2; 10 bases are a match to TRBD1. J lost 6 bases, V lost 5 bases, and 6 bases had no gene match. Germline CDR1 reads SGHAT; CDR2 reads FQNNGV. This CDR3 region has 15 residues.

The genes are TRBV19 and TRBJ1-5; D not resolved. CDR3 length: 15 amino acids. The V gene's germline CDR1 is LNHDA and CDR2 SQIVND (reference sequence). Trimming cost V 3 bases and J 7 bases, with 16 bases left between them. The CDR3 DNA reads TGTGCCAGTAGTATCGAGGAGGGTGGTTTGCAGCCCCAGCATTTT. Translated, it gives CASSIEEGGLQPQHF.